The rows below give T cell receptor beta chains drawn from one sample of a study of blood T cell repertoires in COVID-19. The data were produced by immunoSEQ multiplex PCR, yet TCRdb's version contains in-frame clones alone and is incomplete. The sample lists 130,000 to 150,000 clones; roughly 77% were seen once. The sequencing input was peripheral blood. The receptors derive from a woman in her 70s with COVID-19, enrolled during active disease. Each CDR3 is given with its conserved first and last residue. D genes are given only for firm matches. Only part of the rows carry a size: once, few, many, or a class if the clone is expanded.

D	size	J	V	CDR3	DNA
-	-	TRBJ1-1	TRBV9	CASSANYRLNTEAFF	TGTGCCAGCAGCGCTAATTACAGGTTGAACACTGAAGCTTTCTTT
TRBD1	-	TRBJ1-4	TRBV2	CASRDRDGIREKLFF	TGTGCCAGCCGGGACAGGGATGGCATTAGGGAAAAACTGTTTTTT
-	-	TRBJ2-2	TRBV5-4	CASSLKGAPTGELFF	TGTGCCAGCAGCTTAAAAGGGGCGCCCACCGGGGAGCTGTTTTTT
-	-	TRBJ2-3	TRBV10-3	CAITQRGDTQYF	TGTGCCATCACCCAACGGGGGGATACGCAGTATTTT
-	few	TRBJ1-1	TRBV19	CASCCTGYTEAFF	TGTGCCAGCTGCTGCACAGGGTACACTGAAGCTTTCTTT
TRBD1	few	TRBJ1-6	TRBV28	CATFDSGTGPSPLHF	TGTGCCACCTTCGACTCCGGGACAGGGCCTTCACCCCTCCACTTT
-	-	TRBJ2-3	TRBV5-1	CASSTTSSTDTQYF	TGCGCCAGCAGCACGACTAGTAGCACAGATACGCAGTATTTT
-	-	TRBJ2-2	TRBV5-1	CASSGTGSGTGELFF	TGCGCCAGCAGCGGCACAGGGTCGGGGACCGGGGAGCTGTTTTTT
-	-	TRBJ1-2	TRBV29-1	CSVVAGYTF	TGCAGCGTTGTAGCCGGCTACACCTTC
-	-	TRBJ2-7	TRBV6-5	CATHTTTYEQYF	TGTGCCACCCACACCACTACCTACGAGCAGTACTTC
-	-	TRBJ1-2	TRBV7-9	CASSLMTEGYTF	TGTGCCAGCAGCTTAATGACAGAAGGCTACACCTTC
-	-	TRBJ1-5	TRBV7-8	CASSLGRQVNQPQHF	TGTGCCAGCAGCTTGGGCCGACAGGTAAATCAGCCCCAGCATTTT
-	-	TRBJ2-7	TRBV30	CAWSAGVRYEQYF	TGTGCCTGGAGTGCCGGGGTTAGGTACGAGCAGTACTTC
TRBD2	-	TRBJ2-5	TRBV4-2	CASSQGFSGEPQETQYF	TGTGCCAGCAGCCAAGGTTTTAGCGGGGAGCCCCAAGAGACCCAGTACTTC
-	once	TRBJ2-5	TRBV5-1	CASSLNFQETQYF	TGCGCCAGCAGCTTGAACTTCCAAGAGACCCAGTACTTC
-	-	TRBJ2-3	TRBV7-2	CASSLAGVSDTQYF	TGTGCCAGCAGCTTAGCCGGGGTGTCAGATACGCAGTATTTT
-	-	TRBJ1-6	TRBV28	CASSFRGSPLHF	TGTGCCAGCAGTTTTAGGGGGTCACCCCTCCACTTT
-	once	TRBJ2-2	TRBV10-3	CAISERGGGTGELFF	TGTGCCATCAGTGAACGAGGGGGGGGAACCGGGGAGCTGTTTTTT
-	-	TRBJ1-4	TRBV7-6	CASSPWAGPEREKLFF	TGTGCCAGCAGCCCTTGGGCCGGGCCCGAGCGGGAAAAACTGTTTTTT
-	-	TRBJ2-7	TRBV24-1	CATFRDGGPNEQYF	TGTGCCACTTTCCGGGACGGGGGACCTAACGAGCAGTACTTC
-	-	TRBJ1-3	TRBV29-1	CSVEDRMEYSGNTIYF	TGCAGCGTTGAAGATCGGATGGAGTACTCTGGAAACACCATATATTTT
-	-	TRBJ2-7	TRBV11-2	CASSNSPQGKNEQYF	TGTGCCAGCAGCAACTCCCCGCAGGGGAAGAACGAGCAGTACTTC
-	many	TRBJ1-1	TRBV28	CASSDYDPGTEAFF	TGTGCCAGCAGTGATTATGACCCGGGGACTGAAGCTTTCTTT
-	-	TRBJ2-7	TRBV21-1	CAETGINEQYF	TGTGCCGAGACAGGGATCAACGAGCAGTACTTC
-	once	TRBJ1-2	TRBV5-5	CASSLGGLVNYGYTF	TGTGCCAGCAGCTTGGGAGGGCTCGTGAACTATGGCTACACCTTC
-	-	TRBJ2-6	TRBV19	CASSIDGRAGSGNFGANVLTF	TGTGCCAGTAGTATAGATGGCCGGGCGGGGTCCGGGAACTTTGGGGCCAACGTCCTGACTTTC
-	-	TRBJ1-2	TRBV4-3	CASSQDKGQPYGYTF	TGCGCCAGCAGCCAAGATAAGGGGCAGCCCTATGGCTACACCTTC
-	-	TRBJ1-1	TRBV16	CASSQISQTKAFF	TGTGCCAGCAGCCAAATTAGTCAGACTAAAGCTTTCTTT
-	-	TRBJ1-1	TRBV3-1/TRBV3-2	CASRRDRNTEAFF	TGTGCCAGCAGACGTGACAGGAACACTGAAGCTTTCTTT
TRBD1	once	TRBJ1-2	TRBV18	CASSPPRQGNHGYTF	TGTGCCAGCTCACCACCGAGACAGGGGAACCATGGCTACACCTTC
TRBD1	-	TRBJ1-6	TRBV7-6	CASSFEDRANSPLHF	TGTGCCAGCAGCTTCGAGGACAGGGCAAATTCACCCCTCCACTTT
TRBD2	-	TRBJ2-1	TRBV9	CASSALSGTSAGEQFF	TGTGCCAGCAGCGCTCTCTCCGGGACTAGCGCGGGTGAGCAGTTCTTC
TRBD1	-	TRBJ1-1	TRBV11-2	CASSSSLRGRRAEAFF	TGTGCCAGCAGCTCCTCTTTAAGGGGGCGAAGGGCTGAAGCTTTCTTT
-	-	TRBJ1-2	TRBV7-9	CASSLEGDGYTF	TGTGCCAGCAGCTTAGAGGGGGATGGCTACACCTTC
-	-	TRBJ1-2	TRBV30	CTWTIRGGYGYTF	TGTACCTGGACCATCCGGGGGGGATATGGCTACACCTTC
-	few	TRBJ2-3	TRBV12-3/TRBV12-4	CASSITRDTQYF	TGTGCCAGCAGTATTACTAGAGATACGCAGTATTTT
TRBD1	few	TRBJ1-5	TRBV7-6	CASSLGTGGSNQPQHF	TGTGCCAGCAGCCTGGGGACAGGGGGTAGCAATCAGCCCCAGCATTTT
TRBD2	-	TRBJ2-2	TRBV10-3	CAISSGGLNTGELFF	TGTGCCATCAGTAGCGGGGGTCTGAACACCGGGGAGCTGTTTTTT
-	few	TRBJ1-2	TRBV6-1	CASSEARGGPYGYTF	TGTGCCAGCAGTGAAGCGAGGGGGGGCCCCTATGGCTACACCTTC
TRBD2	-	TRBJ2-7	TRBV3-1/TRBV3-2	CASSQGREGGMYF	TGTGCCAGCAGCCAGGGCCGGGAGGGCGGAATGTACTTC
-	-	TRBJ1-2	TRBV4-2	CASSQSGGNYGYTF	TGTGCCAGCAGCCAATCCGGGGGAAACTATGGCTACACCTTC
TRBD2	few	TRBJ2-3	TRBV11-2	CASSLGTSGGATDTQYF	TGTGCCAGCAGCTTAGGTACTAGCGGGGGGGCAACAGATACGCAGTATTTT
TRBD2	once	TRBJ2-3	TRBV9	CASSLTSGGAGTDTQYF	TGTGCCAGCAGCCTAACTAGCGGGGGGGCCGGGACAGATACGCAGTATTTT
TRBD2	-	TRBJ2-4	TRBV18	CASSPDSSSGPGGQYF	TGTGCCAGCTCACCGGATTCGTCTAGCGGTCCGGGGGGGCAGTACTTC
-	-	TRBJ1-4	TRBV28	CASSRGYEKLFF	TGTGCCAGCTCAAGGGGGTATGAAAAACTGTTTTTT
TRBD1	few	TRBJ1-6	TRBV27	CASSAVSTGGSPLHF	TGTGCCAGCAGTGCCGTATCGACAGGGGGATCACCCCTCCACTTT
-	-	TRBJ1-3	TRBV6-5	CASSWGGFGNTIYF	TGTGCCAGCTCCTGGGGGGGGTTTGGAAACACCATATATTTT
TRBD1	-	TRBJ1-2	TRBV6-5	CASKRGPSYGYTF	TGTGCCAGCAAAAGGGGGCCCAGCTATGGCTACACCTTC
-	-	TRBJ2-3	TRBV19	CASSIGGGTGTDTQYF	TGTGCCAGTAGTATAGGTGGGGGAACAGGGACAGATACGCAGTATTTT
-	once	TRBJ2-7	TRBV11-2	CASSFATAPRGEQYF	TGTGCCAGCAGCTTCGCGACGGCCCCCCGAGGGGAGCAGTACTTC
TRBD1	-	TRBJ1-4	TRBV19	CASSLQGAVGEKLFF	TGTGCCAGTAGTCTACAGGGGGCGGTCGGTGAAAAACTGTTTTTT
-	-	TRBJ2-7	TRBV19	CASSVDGIYEQYF	TGTGCCAGTAGTGTCGACGGGATCTACGAGCAGTACTTT
TRBD2	-	TRBJ2-1	TRBV3-1/TRBV3-2	CASGLAGATTYNEQFF	TGTGCCTCGGGCCTAGCGGGGGCGACGACCTACAATGAGCAGTTCTTC
TRBD1	-	TRBJ1-4	TRBV19	CASSPDRGREKLFF	TGTGCCAGTAGTCCGGACAGGGGTAGGGAAAAACTGTTTTTT
TRBD1	-	TRBJ2-6	TRBV2	CAGGQGGTGANVLTF	TGTGCCGGGGGACAGGGTGGTACTGGGGCCAACGTCCTGACTTTC
TRBD2	-	TRBJ2-7	TRBV28	CASSRAGVSYEQYF	TGTGCCAGCAGTCGCGCGGGGGTTTCCTACGAGCAGTACTTC
TRBD2	-	TRBJ2-1	TRBV9	CASSVGPSGGVNEQFF	TGTGCCAGCAGCGTAGGCCCTAGCGGGGGGGTGAATGAGCAGTTCTTC